Listed here is a single TCR beta chain. The sample originates from a study of OX40 agonist ivuxolimab in advanced cancers. Blood sampling was done at baseline, cycle 4 day 1, and cycle 7 day 1. Repertoires were generated with immunoSEQ multiplex PCR, while TCRdb's copy carries only in-frame clones and drops some. The sample has about 73,000 clones; around 87% are singletons. Trimming took off 2 bases at V and 3 bases at J, with 5 bases between the two ends. The germline gives CDR1 SGDLS, CDR2 YYNGEE. The CDR3 spans 13 residues. Sequenced material: CD4+ or CD8+ T cells sorted from blood, taken in a trial of the OX40 agonist ivuxolimab. The chain combines TRBV9 with TRBJ2-2; no clear D. The TCR originated in an adult with an advanced solid tumor such as melanoma, head and neck, liver or kidney cancer. The DNA for the CDR3 is TGTGCCAGCAGCGTCAGGTACACCGGGGAGCTGTTTTTT. It translates to CASSVRYTGELFF.